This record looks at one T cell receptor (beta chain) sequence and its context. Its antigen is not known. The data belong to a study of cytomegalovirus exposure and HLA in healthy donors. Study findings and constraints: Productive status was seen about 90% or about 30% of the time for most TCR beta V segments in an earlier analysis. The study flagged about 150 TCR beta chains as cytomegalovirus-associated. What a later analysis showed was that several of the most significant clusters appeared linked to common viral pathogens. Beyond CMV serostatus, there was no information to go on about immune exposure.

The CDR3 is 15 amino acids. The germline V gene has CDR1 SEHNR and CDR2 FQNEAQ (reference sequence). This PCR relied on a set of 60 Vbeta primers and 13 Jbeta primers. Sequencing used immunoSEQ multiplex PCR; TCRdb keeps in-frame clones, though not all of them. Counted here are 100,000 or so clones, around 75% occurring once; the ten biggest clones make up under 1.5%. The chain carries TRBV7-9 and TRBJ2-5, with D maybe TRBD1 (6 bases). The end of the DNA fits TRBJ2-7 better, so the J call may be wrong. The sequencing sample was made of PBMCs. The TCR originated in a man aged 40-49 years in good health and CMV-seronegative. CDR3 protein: CASSQGDTSSYEQYF. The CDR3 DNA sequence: TGTGCCAGCAGCCAAGGGGACACCAGCTCCTACGAGCAGTACTTC.